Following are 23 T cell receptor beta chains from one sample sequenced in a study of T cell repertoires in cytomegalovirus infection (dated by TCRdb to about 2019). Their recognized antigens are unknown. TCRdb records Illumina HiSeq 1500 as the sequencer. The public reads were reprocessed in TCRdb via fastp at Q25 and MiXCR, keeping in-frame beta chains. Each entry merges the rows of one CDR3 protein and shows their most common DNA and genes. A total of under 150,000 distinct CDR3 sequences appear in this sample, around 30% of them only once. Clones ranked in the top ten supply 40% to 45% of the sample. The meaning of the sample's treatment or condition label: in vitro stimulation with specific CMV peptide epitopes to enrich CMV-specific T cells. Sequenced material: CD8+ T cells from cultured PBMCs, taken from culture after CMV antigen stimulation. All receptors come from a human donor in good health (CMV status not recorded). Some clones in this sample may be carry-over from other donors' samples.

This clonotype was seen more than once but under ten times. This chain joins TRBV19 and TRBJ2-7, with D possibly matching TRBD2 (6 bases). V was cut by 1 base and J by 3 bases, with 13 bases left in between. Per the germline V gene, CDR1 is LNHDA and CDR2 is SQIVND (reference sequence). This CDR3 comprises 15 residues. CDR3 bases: TGTGCCAGTAGTATAGTGGCGGGAAGGGGCTACGAGCAGTACTTC. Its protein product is CASSIVAGRGYEQYF. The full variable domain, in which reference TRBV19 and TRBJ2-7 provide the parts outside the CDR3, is DGGITQSPKYLFRKEGQNVTLSCEQNLNHDAMYWYRQDPGQGLRLIYYSQIVNDFQKGDIAEGYSVSREKKESFPLTVTSAQKNPTAFYLCASSIVAGRGYEQYFGPGTRLTVT.

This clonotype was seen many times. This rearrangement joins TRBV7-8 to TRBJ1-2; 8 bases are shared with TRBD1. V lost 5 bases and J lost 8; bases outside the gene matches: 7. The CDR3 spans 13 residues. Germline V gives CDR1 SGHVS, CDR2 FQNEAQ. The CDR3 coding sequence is TGTGCCAGCAGCCCCGCAGGGGGCTTGGGCTACACCTTC. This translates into CASSPAGGLGYTF.

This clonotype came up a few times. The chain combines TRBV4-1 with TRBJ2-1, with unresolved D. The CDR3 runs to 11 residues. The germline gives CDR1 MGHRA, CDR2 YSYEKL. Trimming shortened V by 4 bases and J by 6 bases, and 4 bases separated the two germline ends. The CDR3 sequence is CASSRTNEQFF. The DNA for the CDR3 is TGCGCCAGCAGCCGCACCAATGAGCAGTTCTTC.

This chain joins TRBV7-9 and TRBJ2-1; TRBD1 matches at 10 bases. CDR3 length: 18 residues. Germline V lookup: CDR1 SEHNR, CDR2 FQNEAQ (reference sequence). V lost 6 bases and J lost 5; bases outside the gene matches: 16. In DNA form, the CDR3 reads TGTGCCAGCAGGGAGAAATTTGGTTCGGGACAGGGGAACAATGAGCAGTTCTTC. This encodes CASREKFGSGQGNNEQFF.

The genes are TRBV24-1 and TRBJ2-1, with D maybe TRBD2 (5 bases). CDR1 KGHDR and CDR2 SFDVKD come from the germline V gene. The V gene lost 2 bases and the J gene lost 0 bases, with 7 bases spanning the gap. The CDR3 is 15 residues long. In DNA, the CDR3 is TGTGCCACCAGTGATTCGGCGGGCTCCTACAATGAGCAGTTCTTC. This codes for CATSDSAGSYNEQFF.

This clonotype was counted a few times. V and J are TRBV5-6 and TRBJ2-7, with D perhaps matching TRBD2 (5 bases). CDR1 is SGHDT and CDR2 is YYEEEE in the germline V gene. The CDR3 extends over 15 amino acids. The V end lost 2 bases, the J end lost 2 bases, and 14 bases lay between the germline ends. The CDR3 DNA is TGTGCCAGCAGCTTCAACCCGGGATACACCTACGAGCAGTACTTC. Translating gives CASSFNPGYTYEQYF.

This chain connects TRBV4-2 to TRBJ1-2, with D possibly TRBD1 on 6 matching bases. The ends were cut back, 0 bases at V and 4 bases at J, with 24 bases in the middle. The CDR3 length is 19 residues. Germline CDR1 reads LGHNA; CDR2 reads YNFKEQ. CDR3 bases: TGTGCCAGCAGCCAAGATTGGCCGGGGGCTGGTAGTCGTATCTATGGCTACACCTTC. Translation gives CASSQDWPGAGSRIYGYTF.

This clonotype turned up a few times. The CDR3 protein is CASSAPLDRGLTDTEAFF. As DNA, the CDR3 is TGTGCCAGCTCAGCTCCCTTGGACAGGGGGCTAACGGACACTGAAGCTTTCTTT. The chain carries TRBV2 and TRBJ1-1; the match to TRBD1 covers 11 bases. CDR3 size: 18 residues. From germline, CDR1 is SNHLY and CDR2 FYNNEI. V trimming: 8 bases; J trimming: 3 bases; junction bases outside the gene matches: 17.

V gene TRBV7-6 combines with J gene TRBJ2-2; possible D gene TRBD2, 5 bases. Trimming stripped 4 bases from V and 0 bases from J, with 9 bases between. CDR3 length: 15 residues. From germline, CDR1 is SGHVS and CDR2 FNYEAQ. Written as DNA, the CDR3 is TGTGCCAGCAGCTCACGGGGTACGAACACCGGGGAGCTGTTTTTT. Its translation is CASSSRGTNTGELFF.

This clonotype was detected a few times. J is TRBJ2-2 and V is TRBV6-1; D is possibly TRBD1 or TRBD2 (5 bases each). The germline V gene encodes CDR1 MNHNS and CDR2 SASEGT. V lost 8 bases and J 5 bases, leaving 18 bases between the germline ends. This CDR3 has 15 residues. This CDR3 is CASGQARGWTGELFF. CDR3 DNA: TGTGCCAGCGGCCAAGCGAGGGGCTGGACCGGGGAGCTGTTTTTT.

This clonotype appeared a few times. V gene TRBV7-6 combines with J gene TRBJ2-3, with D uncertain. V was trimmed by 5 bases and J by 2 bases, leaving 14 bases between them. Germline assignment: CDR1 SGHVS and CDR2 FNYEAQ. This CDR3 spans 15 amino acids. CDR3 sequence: CASSPGADFTDTQYF. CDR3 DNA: TGTGCCAGCAGCCCCGGTGCGGATTTCACAGATACGCAGTATTTT.

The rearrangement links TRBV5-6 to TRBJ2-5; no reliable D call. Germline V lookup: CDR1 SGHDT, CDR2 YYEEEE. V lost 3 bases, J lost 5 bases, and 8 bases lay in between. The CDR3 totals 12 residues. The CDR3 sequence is CASSSSEETQYF. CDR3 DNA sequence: TGTGCCAGCAGCTCATCGGAGGAGACCCAGTACTTC.

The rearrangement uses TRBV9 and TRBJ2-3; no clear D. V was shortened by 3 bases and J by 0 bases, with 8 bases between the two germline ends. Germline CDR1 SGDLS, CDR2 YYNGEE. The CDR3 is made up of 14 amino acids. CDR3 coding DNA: TGTGCCAGCAGCGCGGACGGTAGCACAGATACGCAGTATTTT. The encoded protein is CASSADGSTDTQYF.

CDR3 nucleotides: TGTGCATCAGGACAGGGGGCTTCCTATAATTCACCCCTCCACTTT. As protein: CASGQGASYNSPLHF. The chain links TRBV10-3 to TRBJ1-6; TRBD1 aligns across 11 bases. This CDR3 contains 15 residues. Germline V gives CDR1 ENHRY, CDR2 SYGVKD.

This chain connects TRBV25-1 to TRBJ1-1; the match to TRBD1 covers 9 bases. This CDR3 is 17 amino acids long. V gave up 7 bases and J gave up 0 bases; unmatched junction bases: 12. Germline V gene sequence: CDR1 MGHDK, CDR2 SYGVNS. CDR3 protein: CASTQTGTGIMNTEAFF. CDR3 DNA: TGTGCCAGCACACAGACCGGGACAGGGATTATGAACACTGAAGCTTTCTTT.

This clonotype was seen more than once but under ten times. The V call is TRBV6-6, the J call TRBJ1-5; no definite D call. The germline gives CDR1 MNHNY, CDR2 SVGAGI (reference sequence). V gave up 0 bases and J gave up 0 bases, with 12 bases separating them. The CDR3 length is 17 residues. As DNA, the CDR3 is TGTGCCAGCAGTTACTCGTTCGGCAGCCATAGCAATCAGCCCCAGCATTTT. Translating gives CASSYSFGSHSNQPQHF.

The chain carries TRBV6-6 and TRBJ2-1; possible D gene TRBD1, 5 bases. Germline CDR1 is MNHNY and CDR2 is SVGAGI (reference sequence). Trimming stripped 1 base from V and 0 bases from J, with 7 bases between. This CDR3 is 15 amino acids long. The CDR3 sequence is CASSYYQGSYNEQFF. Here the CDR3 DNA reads TGTGCCAGCAGTTACTATCAGGGCTCCTACAATGAGCAGTTCTTC.

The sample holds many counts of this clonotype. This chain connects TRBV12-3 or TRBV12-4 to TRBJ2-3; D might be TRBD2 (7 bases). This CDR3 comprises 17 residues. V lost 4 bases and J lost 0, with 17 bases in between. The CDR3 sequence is CASSSNKGGLSTDTQYF. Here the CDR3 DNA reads TGTGCCAGCAGTTCCAATAAGGGGGGGCTTAGCACAGATACGCAGTATTTT.

The CDR3 DNA reads as TGTGCCAGCAGCGGTGGGACAACTTTAGAAAAACTGTTTTTT. Its translation is CASSGGTTLEKLFF. This sequence joins TRBV3-1 and TRBJ1-4; the D gene is possibly TRBD1 (6 bases). There are 14 residues in the CDR3. Between the trimmed V and J ends, which lost 5 bases and 8 bases, there was a span of 15 bases. Germline CDR1 LGHDT, CDR2 YNNKEL (reference sequence). The full variable domain, its missing parts supplied by reference TRBV3-1 and TRBJ1-4, is DTAVSQTPKYLVTQMGNDKSIKCEQNLGHDTMYWYKQDSKKFLKIMFSYNNKELIINETVPNRFSPKSPDKAHLNLHINSLELGDSAVYFCASSGGTTLEKLFFGSGTQLSVL.

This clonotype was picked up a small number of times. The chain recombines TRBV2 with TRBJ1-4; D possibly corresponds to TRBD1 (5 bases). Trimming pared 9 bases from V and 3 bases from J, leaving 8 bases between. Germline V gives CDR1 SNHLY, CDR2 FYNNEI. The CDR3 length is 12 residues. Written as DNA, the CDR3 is TGTGCCAGTGACAGCCCTAATGAAAAACTGTTTTTT. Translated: CASDSPNEKLFF.

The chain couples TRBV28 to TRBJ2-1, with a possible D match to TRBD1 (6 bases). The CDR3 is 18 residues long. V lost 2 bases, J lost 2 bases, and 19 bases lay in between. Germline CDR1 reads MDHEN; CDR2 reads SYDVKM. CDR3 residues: CASSLGSGAQIPYNEQFF. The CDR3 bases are TGTGCCAGCAGTTTAGGCTCAGGGGCGCAAATACCCTACAATGAGCAGTTCTTC.

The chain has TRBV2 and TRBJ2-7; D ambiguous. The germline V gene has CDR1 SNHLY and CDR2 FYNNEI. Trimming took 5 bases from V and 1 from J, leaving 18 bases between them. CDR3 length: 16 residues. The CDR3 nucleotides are TGTGCCAGCAGTCAACCCGCCGGGCTGGAGTCCTACGAGCAGTACTTC. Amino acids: CASSQPAGLESYEQYF.

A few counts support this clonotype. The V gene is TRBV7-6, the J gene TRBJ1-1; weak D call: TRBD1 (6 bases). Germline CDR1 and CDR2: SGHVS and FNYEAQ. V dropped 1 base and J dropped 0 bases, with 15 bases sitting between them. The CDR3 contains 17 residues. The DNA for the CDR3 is TGTGCCAGCAGCTTAGGGGCGGGACACACTCTGAACACTGAAGCTTTCTTT. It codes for CASSLGAGHTLNTEAFF. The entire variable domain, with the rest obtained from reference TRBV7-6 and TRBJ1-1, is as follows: GAGVSQSPRYKVTKRGQDVALRCDPISGHVSLYWYRQALGQGPEFLTYFNYEAQQDKSGLPNDRFSAERPEGSISTLTIQRTEQRDSAMYRCASSLGAGHTLNTEAFFGQGTRLTVV.